These 25 T cell receptor beta chains share one sample of origin, sequenced in a study of blood T cell repertoires in COVID-19 (dated by TCRdb to the early 2020s). The library was produced with the immunoSEQ multiplex PCR assay. The source is immuneACCESS, and TCRdb retained only in-frame sequences with V and J called. Part of the clones is not carried over; for the studies checked, unresolved V genes explain less than half of this, and the remainder is unexplained. The sample data list 55,000 to 75,000 clones, and approximately 89% of these were observed just once. Roughly 1.4% of the sample belongs to the ten largest clones. What was sequenced was peripheral blood. Receptors were obtained from a man in his fifties or sixties with acute or convalescent COVID-19.

The rearrangement links TRBV30 to TRBJ2-3; weak D call: TRBD2 (6 bases). The CDR3 has 15 residues. The V end was cut by 0 bases, the J end by 3 bases, with 13 bases between. Germline CDR1 reads GTSNPN; CDR2 reads SVGIG (reference sequence). The CDR3 nucleotides read TGTGCCTGGAGTGTACAGACTAGTCTGACAGATACGCAGTATTTT. This encodes CAWSVQTSLTDTQYF.

This clone was detected a few times. The chain links TRBV10-3 to TRBJ1-1; weak D call: TRBD1 (5 bases). Germline assignment: CDR1 ENHRY and CDR2 SYGVKD. The CDR3 covers 14 residues. Between the trimmed V and J ends, which lost 4 bases and 8 bases, there was a span of 17 bases. This CDR3 reads CAISALGGTGEAFF. The CDR3 DNA reads TGTGCCATCAGTGCCCTGGGAGGGACGGGGGAAGCTTTCTTT.

Comments on this clone: The sample carries other DNA sequences with the same CDR3. This chain links TRBV3-1 (or the pseudogene TRBV3-2) with TRBJ1-1; unclear D gene. Germline V CDR1 and CDR2: LGHDT, YNNKEL (reference sequence). This CDR3 is 13 amino acids long. The ends were cut back, 0 bases at V and 4 bases at J, with 6 bases in the middle. The CDR3 sequence is CASSQDRGTEAFF. The CDR3 DNA follows: TGTGCCAGCAGCCAAGACCGGGGCACTGAAGCTTTCTTT.

The chain combines TRBV11-2 with TRBJ2-7; TRBD1 is a possible D gene (5 bases). V gave up 1 base and J gave up 2 bases, with 9 bases separating them. The CDR3 extends over 14 amino acids. Looked up from germline, CDR1 is SGHAT and CDR2 is FQNNGV. The CDR3 is CASSLGGQTYEQYF. The CDR3 DNA reads as TGTGCCAGCAGCTTAGGAGGACAAACCTACGAGCAGTACTTC.

The chain carries TRBV7-8 and TRBJ2-7; 11 bases line up with TRBD2. V shed 5 bases and J 9 bases; nucleotides not matched to a gene: 18. Germline assignment: CDR1 SGHVS and CDR2 FQNEAQ. This CDR3 contains 17 residues. In DNA form, the CDR3 reads TGTGCCAGCAGCCTAACACCCGAGCAACTAGCGGGGGTTCGGCAGTACTTC. This codes for CASSLTPEQLAGVRQYF.

V and J are TRBV7-2 and TRBJ1-6; TRBD1 agrees at 8 bases. V was clipped by 7 bases and J by 12 bases; unmatched bases: 8. The CDR3 runs 13 residues. Germline CDR1 reads SGHTA; CDR2 reads FQGNSA. CDR3 in amino acids: CASTRDRTLPLHF. The CDR3 nucleotides read TGTGCCAGCACCCGGGACAGGACACTACCCCTCCACTTT.

The chain couples TRBV19 to TRBJ1-2, with D perhaps matching TRBD1 (5 bases). Germline V gene sequence: CDR1 LNHDA, CDR2 SQIVND (reference sequence). The length of the CDR3 is 17 residues. The germline V and J ends were trimmed by 4 bases and 0 bases, with 18 bases remaining between them. CDR3 protein: CASSKWTGVKTNYGYTF. The DNA for the CDR3 is TGTGCCAGTAGTAAGTGGACGGGGGTTAAGACTAACTATGGCTACACCTTC.

The genes are TRBV24-1 and TRBJ1-2; TRBD1 matches at 7 bases. J lost 5 bases, V lost 0 bases, and 2 bases had no gene match. This CDR3 has 14 amino acids. The V gene's germline CDR1 is KGHDR and CDR2 SFDVKD. Here the CDR3 DNA reads TGTGCCACCAGTGATTTGAAGGGGGCGTATGGCTACACCTTC. Protein sequence: CATSDLKGAYGYTF.

The V call is TRBV2, the J call TRBJ1-1; a possible D gene is TRBD1 (5 bases). Germline V lookup: CDR1 SNHLY, CDR2 FYNNEI. The V end lost 9 bases, the J end lost 1 base, and 9 bases lay between the germline ends. This CDR3 contains 12 residues. Written as DNA, the CDR3 is TGTGCCAGGGGACTCCAGAACACTGAAGCTTTCTTT. Protein sequence: CARGLQNTEAFF.

The chain uses TRBV19 and TRBJ2-1, with 12 bases aligning to TRBD2. The CDR3 covers 17 residues. From germline, CDR1 is LNHDA and CDR2 SQIVND (reference sequence). Germline trimming cut 3 bases from V and 8 bases from J; bases unmatched to any gene: 11. This chain's CDR3 is CASSILSLAGGVDEQFF. The CDR3 nucleotides are TGTGCCAGTAGTATTCTCTCTCTAGCGGGGGGGGTAGATGAGCAGTTCTTC.

The chain joins TRBV19 to TRBJ1-3; D remains unclear. Per germline, CDR1 LNHDA and CDR2 SQIVND (reference sequence). This CDR3 is built from 15 residues. The V and J ends lost 6 bases and 2 bases respectively, with 14 bases between them. CDR3 sequence (DNA): TGTGCCAGTAGGGTGGACGGGAGCGCTGGAAACACCATATATTTT. Translated: CASRVDGSAGNTIYF.

This sequence joins TRBV2 and TRBJ1-2; 8 bases agree with TRBD1. The CDR3 is 13 residues long. J gave up 10 bases and V 3 bases, and 7 bases lay outside the gene matches. CDR1 and CDR2 from the germline V gene are SNHLY and FYNNEI. The chain's CDR3 is CASSEGQAKYYTF. As DNA, the CDR3 is TGTGCCAGCAGTGAGGGACAGGCTAAATACTACACCTTC. Full variable domain (missing parts from reference TRBV2 and TRBJ1-2): EPEVTQTPSHQVTQMGQEVILRCVPISNHLYFYWYRQILGQKVEFLVSFYNNEISEKSEIFDDQFSVERPDGSNFTLKIRSTKLEDSAMYFCASSEGQAKYYTFGSGTRLTVV.

The chain recombines TRBV18 with TRBJ2-1; 7 bases fit TRBD1. The CDR3 has 16 amino acids. Germline V CDR1 and CDR2: KGHSH, LQKENI. V dropped 4 bases and J dropped 2; count of bases not matched to a gene: 8. The DNA of the CDR3 is TGTGCCAGCTCACGGCCACAGGGGTTTACCTACAATGAGCAGTTCTTC. Translated: CASSRPQGFTYNEQFF.

The chain joins TRBV11-2 to TRBJ2-5, with 13 bases fitting TRBD2. From germline, CDR1 is SGHAT and CDR2 FQNNGV. V trimming: 1 base; J trimming: 5 bases; junction bases outside the gene matches: 7. This CDR3 region has 17 residues. The CDR3, as DNA: TGTGCCAGCAGCTTAGGCACTAGCGGGGGGGCTTGGGAGACCCAGTACTTC. Its translation is CASSLGTSGGAWETQYF.

V gene TRBV6-5 combines with J gene TRBJ1-2; 7 bases match TRBD1. After removal of 7 bases from V and 7 bases from J, the junction contained 9 bases not matched to a gene. This CDR3 spans 13 amino acids. Per the germline V gene, CDR1 is MNHEY and CDR2 is SVGAGI. The CDR3 loop is CASTWQGGGGYTF. The CDR3 DNA sequence: TGTGCCAGCACGTGGCAGGGGGGAGGTGGCTACACCTTC.

This rearrangement joins TRBV27 to TRBJ1-6; TRBD1 matches 10 bases. Germline V gives CDR1 MNHEY, CDR2 SMNVEV (reference sequence). This CDR3 is 20 amino acids long. J lost 5 bases, V lost 3 bases, and 16 bases had no gene match. The CDR3 DNA reads as TGTGCCAGCAGTTTTCAGCGGGACAGGGGCCACGTAGTCGATAATTCACCCCTCCACTTT. It yields the protein CASSFQRDRGHVVDNSPLHF.

The chain has TRBV7-9 and TRBJ2-7; D is unclear. The V and J ends lost 1 base and 5 bases respectively, with 6 bases between them. The CDR3 sequence is 12 residues long. Germline V CDR1 and CDR2: SEHNR, FQNEAQ (reference sequence). CDR3 DNA: TGTGCCAGCAGCTTAGAACGGGACGAGCAGTACTTC. It is translated as CASSLERDEQYF.

This chain connects TRBV30 to TRBJ1-4; possibly TRBD1 for D (6 bases). CDR3 size: 16 residues. The V and J ends lost 2 bases and 6 bases respectively, with 19 bases between them. The germline CDR1 and CDR2 sequences are GTSNPN and SVGIG (reference sequence). DNA for the CDR3: TGTGCCTGGAGTACCGGGACAATCGGAGGAGATGAAAAACTGTTTTTT. This sequence encodes CAWSTGTIGGDEKLFF.

A remark on this clone: Other DNA sequences in this specimen translate into the identical CDR3. The chain recombines TRBV24-1 with TRBJ1-2, with 9 bases identical to TRBD1. J lost 2 bases, V lost 4 bases, and 4 bases had no gene match. The germline V gene encodes CDR1 KGHDR and CDR2 SFDVKD. CDR3 size: 15 residues. DNA of the CDR3: TGTGCCACCAGTGACCCGGGACAGGGAAACTATGGCTACACCTTC. Amino acids: CATSDPGQGNYGYTF.

The V and J genes are TRBV27 and TRBJ1-2; tentatively, D is TRBD1 (6 bases). CDR3 size: 16 residues. Per germline, CDR1 MNHEY and CDR2 SMNVEV (reference sequence). Trimming took off 0 bases at V and 4 bases at J, with 15 bases between the two ends. In DNA, the CDR3 is TGTGCCAGCAGTTTATCTCAGGGGAGAGGAAGCTATGGCTACACCTTC. Translated: CASSLSQGRGSYGYTF.

This sequence joins TRBV3-1 (or the pseudogene TRBV3-2) and TRBJ1-1, with 10 positions matching TRBD1. Germline loops: CDR1 LGHDT, CDR2 YNNKEL (reference sequence). V gave up 0 bases and J gave up 3 bases; unmatched junction bases: 4. The CDR3 is made up of 16 amino acids. CDR3 region: CASSQERGTGDTEAFF. DNA of the CDR3: TGTGCCAGCAGCCAAGAACGGGGGACAGGGGACACTGAAGCTTTCTTT.

This chain joins TRBV9 and TRBJ2-2, with no clear D. Germline CDR1 SGDLS, CDR2 YYNGEE. V dropped 0 bases and J dropped 1 base, with 16 bases sitting between them. The CDR3 runs to 18 residues. The CDR3 loop is CASSVEARPQGNTGELFF. CDR3 coding DNA: TGTGCCAGCAGCGTAGAGGCCAGGCCCCAAGGGAACACCGGGGAGCTGTTTTTT.

The V gene is TRBV6-1, the J gene TRBJ2-7, with TRBD1 identical over 7 bases. With 0 bases clipped from V and 6 bases from J, the junction kept 2 bases outside the gene matches. The CDR3 loop spans 13 amino acids. CDR1 and CDR2 (germline): MNHNS, SASEGT. In DNA, the CDR3 is TGTGCCAGCAGTGAAGCCACAGGGGTCGAGCAGTACTTC. This gives the protein CASSEATGVEQYF.

This clone has only one observation. The rearrangement uses TRBV25-1 and TRBJ2-2; TRBD1 aligns across 7 bases. The CDR3 length is 12 residues. V lost 6 bases, J lost 6 bases, and 1 base stayed unmatched. The germline gives CDR1 MGHDK, CDR2 SYGVNS. The CDR3 DNA reads as TGTGCCAGCAGCACAGGGGCCGGGGAGCTGTTTTTT. Amino acids: CASSTGAGELFF. The variable domain in full, completed from reference TRBV25-1 and TRBJ2-2, reads EADIYQTPRYLVIGTGKKITLECSQTMGHDKMYWYQQDPGMELHLIHYSYGVNSTEKGDLSSESTVSRIRTEHFPLTLESARPSHTSQYLCASSTGAGELFFGEGSRLTVL.

V gene TRBV24-1 combines with J gene TRBJ1-1; D is possibly TRBD1 (6 bases). Deletions cut 6 bases from V and 5 bases from J, with 12 bases between. The germline V gene has CDR1 KGHDR and CDR2 SFDVKD. This CDR3 has 13 amino acids. This CDR3 is CATSNAGATEAFF. The DNA of the CDR3 is TGTGCCACCAGTAATGCGGGGGCGACTGAAGCTTTCTTT.